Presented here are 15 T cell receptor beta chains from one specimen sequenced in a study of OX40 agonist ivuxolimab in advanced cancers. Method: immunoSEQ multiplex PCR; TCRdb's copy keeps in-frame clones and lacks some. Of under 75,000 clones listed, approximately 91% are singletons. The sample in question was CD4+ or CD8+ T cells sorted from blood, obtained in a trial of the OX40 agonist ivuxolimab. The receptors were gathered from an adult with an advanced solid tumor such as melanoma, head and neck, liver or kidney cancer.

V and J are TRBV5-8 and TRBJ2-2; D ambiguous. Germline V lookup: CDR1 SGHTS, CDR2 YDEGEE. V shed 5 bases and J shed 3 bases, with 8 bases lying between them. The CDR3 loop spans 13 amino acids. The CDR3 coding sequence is TGTGCCAGCAGACTCGCATACACCGGGGAGCTGTTTTTT. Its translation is CASRLAYTGELFF.

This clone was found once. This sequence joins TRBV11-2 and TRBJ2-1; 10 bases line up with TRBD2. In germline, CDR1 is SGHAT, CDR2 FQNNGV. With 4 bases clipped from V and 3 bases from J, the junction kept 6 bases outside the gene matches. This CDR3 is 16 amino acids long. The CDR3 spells CASSYPGLAFYNEQFF. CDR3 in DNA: TGTGCCAGCAGCTACCCGGGACTAGCGTTCTACAATGAGCAGTTCTTC. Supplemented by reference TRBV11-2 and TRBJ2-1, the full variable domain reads EAGVAQSPRYKIIEKRQSVAFWCNPISGHATLYWYQQILGQGPKLLIQFQNNGVVDDSQLPKDRFSAERLKGVDSTLKIQPAKLEDSAVYLCASSYPGLAFYNEQFFGPGTRLTVL.

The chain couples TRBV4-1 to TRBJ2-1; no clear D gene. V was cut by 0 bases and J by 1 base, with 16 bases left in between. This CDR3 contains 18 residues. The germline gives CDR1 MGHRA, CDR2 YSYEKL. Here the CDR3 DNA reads TGCGCCAGCAGCCAAGAACCCATAGAGGCTAGTTCCTACAATGAGCAGTTCTTC. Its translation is CASSQEPIEASSYNEQFF.

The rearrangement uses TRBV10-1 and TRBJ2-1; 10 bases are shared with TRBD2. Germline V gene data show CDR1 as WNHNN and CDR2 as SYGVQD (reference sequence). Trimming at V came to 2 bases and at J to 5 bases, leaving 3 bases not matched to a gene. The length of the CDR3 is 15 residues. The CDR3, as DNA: TGCGCCAGCAGTGAGATAGCGGGAGGAAACAATGAGCAGTTCTTC. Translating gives CASSEIAGGNNEQFF.

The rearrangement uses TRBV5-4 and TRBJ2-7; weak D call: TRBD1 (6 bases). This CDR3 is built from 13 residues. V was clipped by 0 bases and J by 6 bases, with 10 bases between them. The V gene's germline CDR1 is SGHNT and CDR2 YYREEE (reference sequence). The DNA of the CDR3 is TGTGCCAGCAGCTTGGAAACAGGGTCCGAGCAGTACTTC. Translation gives CASSLETGSEQYF.

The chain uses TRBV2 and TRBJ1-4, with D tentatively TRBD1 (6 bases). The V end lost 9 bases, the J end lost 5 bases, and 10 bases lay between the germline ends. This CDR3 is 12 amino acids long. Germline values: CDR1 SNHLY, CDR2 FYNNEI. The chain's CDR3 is CASGTGNEKLFF. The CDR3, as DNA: TGTGCCAGTGGAACAGGGAATGAAAAACTGTTTTTT. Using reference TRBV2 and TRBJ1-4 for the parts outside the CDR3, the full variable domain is EPEVTQTPSHQVTQMGQEVILRCVPISNHLYFYWYRQILGQKVEFLVSFYNNEISEKSEIFDDQFSVERPDGSNFTLKIRSTKLEDSAMYFCASGTGNEKLFFGSGTQLSVL.

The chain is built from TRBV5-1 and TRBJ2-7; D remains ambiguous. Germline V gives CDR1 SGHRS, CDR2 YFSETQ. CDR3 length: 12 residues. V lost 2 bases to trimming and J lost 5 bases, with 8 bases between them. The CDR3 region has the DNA TGCGCCAGCAGCTTAGTTGGGCACGAGCAGTACTTC. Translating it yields CASSLVGHEQYF.

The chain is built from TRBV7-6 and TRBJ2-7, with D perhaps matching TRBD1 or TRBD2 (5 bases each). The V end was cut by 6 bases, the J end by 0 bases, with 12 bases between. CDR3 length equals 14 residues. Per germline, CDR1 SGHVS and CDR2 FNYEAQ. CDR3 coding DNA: TGTGCCAGCAGTCGGGACGGGATCTCCTACGAGCAGTACTTC. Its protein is CASSRDGISYEQYF. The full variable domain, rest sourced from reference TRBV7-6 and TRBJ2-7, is GAGVSQSPRYKVTKRGQDVALRCDPISGHVSLYWYRQALGQGPEFLTYFNYEAQQDKSGLPNDRFSAERPEGSISTLTIQRTEQRDSAMYRCASSRDGISYEQYFGPGTRLTVT.

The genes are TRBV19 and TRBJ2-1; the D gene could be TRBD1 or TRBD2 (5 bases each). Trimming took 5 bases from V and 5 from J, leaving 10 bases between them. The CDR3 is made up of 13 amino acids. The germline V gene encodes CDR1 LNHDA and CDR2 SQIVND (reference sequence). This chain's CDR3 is CASSSGPNNEQFF. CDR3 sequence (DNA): TGTGCCAGTAGTTCGGGACCGAACAATGAGCAGTTCTTC.

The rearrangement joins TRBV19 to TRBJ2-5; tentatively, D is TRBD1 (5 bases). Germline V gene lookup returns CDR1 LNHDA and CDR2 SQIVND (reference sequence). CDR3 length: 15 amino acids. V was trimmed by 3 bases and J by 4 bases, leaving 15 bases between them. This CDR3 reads CASSIVSLRGETQYF. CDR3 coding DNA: TGTGCCAGTAGTATCGTTTCTTTAAGGGGAGAGACCCAGTACTTC.

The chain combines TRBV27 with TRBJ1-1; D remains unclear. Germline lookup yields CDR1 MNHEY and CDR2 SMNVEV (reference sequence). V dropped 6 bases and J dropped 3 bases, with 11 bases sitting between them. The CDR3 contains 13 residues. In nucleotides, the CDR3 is TGTGCCAGCAGGAATCTTGCGGACACTGAAGCTTTCTTT. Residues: CASRNLADTEAFF.

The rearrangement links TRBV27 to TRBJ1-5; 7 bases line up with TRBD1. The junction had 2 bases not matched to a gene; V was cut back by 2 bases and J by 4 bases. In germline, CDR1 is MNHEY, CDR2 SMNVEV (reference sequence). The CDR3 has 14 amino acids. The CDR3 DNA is TGTGCCAGCAGTTTACTACAGGGGAATCAGCCCCAGCATTTT. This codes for CASSLLQGNQPQHF.

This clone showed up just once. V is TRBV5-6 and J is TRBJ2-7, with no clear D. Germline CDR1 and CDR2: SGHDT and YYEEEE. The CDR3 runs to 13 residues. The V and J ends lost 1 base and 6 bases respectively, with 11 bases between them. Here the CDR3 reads CASSLKWAAEQYF. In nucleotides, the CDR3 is TGTGCCAGCAGCTTGAAATGGGCAGCCGAGCAGTACTTC.

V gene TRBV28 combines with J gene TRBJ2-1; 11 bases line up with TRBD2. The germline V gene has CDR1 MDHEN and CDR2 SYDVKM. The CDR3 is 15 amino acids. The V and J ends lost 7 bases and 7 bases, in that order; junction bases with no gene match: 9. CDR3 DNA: TGTGCCAGCACCCATCTAGCGGGAGGCAGTAATGAGCAGTTCTTC. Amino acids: CASTHLAGGSNEQFF.

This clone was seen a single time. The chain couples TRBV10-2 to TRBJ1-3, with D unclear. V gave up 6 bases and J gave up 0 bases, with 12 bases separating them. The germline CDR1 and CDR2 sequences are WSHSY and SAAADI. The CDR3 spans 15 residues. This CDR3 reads CASSPVSSSGNTIYF. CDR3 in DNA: TGCGCCAGCAGCCCCGTGAGTTCCTCTGGAAACACCATATATTTT.